This entry lists 20 T cell receptor beta chains sequenced from one sample in a study of T-cell memory formation after mild COVID-19. TCRdb reanalysed the 5' RACE reads using MiXCR and keeps one entry per CDR3 protein. The table shows about 290,000 distinct CDR3 sequences, with about a sixth occurring only once. Material for sequencing was PBMCs or a T cell subset sorted from them (not recorded which). Receptors originate from a man aged 18 to 29 who had mild COVID-19 (a few samples of this study predate the infection). Cell type and time point are not known.

In its sample, this clonotype was seen many times. This chain links TRBV5-1 with TRBJ2-7; D might be TRBD2 (6 bases). The CDR3 totals 15 residues. The V and J ends lost 1 base and 5 bases respectively, with 16 bases between them. Germline CDR1 and CDR2: SGHRS and YFSETQ. The CDR3 DNA reads TGCGCCAGCAGCTTGCTGGGAGGCGGAGGGGACGAGCAGTACTTC. It is translated as CASSLLGGGGDEQYF.

This clonotype was counted between two and nine times. This chain links TRBV30 with TRBJ2-5, with D possibly called TRBD1 or TRBD2 (5 bases each). Germline V lookup: CDR1 GTSNPN, CDR2 SVGIG (reference sequence). The V gene lost 4 bases and the J gene lost 5 bases, with 11 bases spanning the gap. The CDR3 is 12 amino acids. Written as DNA, the CDR3 is TGTGCCTGGAAGGGCTGGGGGGAGACCCAGTACTTC. It specifies CAWKGWGETQYF.

This clonotype was picked up a small number of times. The genes are TRBV3-1 and TRBJ2-3, with D perhaps matching TRBD1 (6 bases). The CDR3 totals 14 residues. Germline CDR1 is LGHDT and CDR2 is YNNKEL (reference sequence). Trimming took off 1 base at V and 7 bases at J, with 12 bases between the two ends. CDR3 in amino acids: CASSQGDRPNTQYF. As DNA, the CDR3 is TGTGCCAGCAGCCAAGGTGACAGGCCGAATACGCAGTATTTT.

Ten or more counts support this clonotype. V and J are TRBV10-3 and TRBJ2-3; TRBD2 agrees at 7 bases. This CDR3 is built from 16 residues. J gave up 0 bases and V 8 bases, and 11 bases lay outside the gene matches. Germline assignment: CDR1 ENHRY and CDR2 SYGVKD. CDR3 nucleotides: TGTGCCATCTCCCCGGCGGGGGTCAGAAGCACAGATACGCAGTATTTT. This encodes CAISPAGVRSTDTQYF.

V and J are TRBV5-1 and TRBJ2-1, with D perhaps TRBD2 (6 bases). CDR3 length: 14 residues. V was pared by 0 bases and J by 7 bases, with 11 bases between. The V gene's germline CDR1 is SGHRS and CDR2 YFSETQ. CDR3 in amino acids: CASSLAGTQNEQFF. The CDR3 coding sequence is TGCGCCAGCAGCTTGGCCGGGACTCAGAATGAGCAGTTCTTC.

The table lists this clonotype with many counts. The CDR3 DNA reads as TGCGCCAGCAGCCTTAGCGCAGTTAGCAATCAGCCCCAGCATTTT. Residues: CASSLSAVSNQPQHF. V usage is TRBV4-3 and J usage is TRBJ1-5; D gene uncertain. Germline CDR1 LGHNA, CDR2 YSLEER. The CDR3 loop spans 15 amino acids. Trimming cost V 4 bases and J 0 bases, with 10 bases left between them.

This clonotype was found a few times. V and J are TRBV7-2 and TRBJ1-1; 8 bases are shared with TRBD1. The CDR3 is 14 amino acids. Looked up from germline, CDR1 is SGHTA and CDR2 is FQGNSA. The junction had 8 bases not matched to a gene; V was cut back by 6 bases and J by 5 bases. The CDR3 here is CASSWTGPSTEAFF. As DNA, the CDR3 is TGTGCCAGCAGTTGGACAGGGCCTTCAACTGAAGCTTTCTTT.

In this sample, this clonotype turned up a few times. The chain couples TRBV7-6 to TRBJ2-1, with TRBD2 identical over 7 bases. Per the germline V gene, CDR1 is SGHVS and CDR2 is FNYEAQ. There are 15 residues in the CDR3. The trim removed 5 bases at V and 8 bases at J, leaving 12 bases unmatched. The CDR3 DNA reads as TGTGCCAGCAGCCCGCGCGGGGGACCCTGGGATGAGCAGTTCTTC. Residues: CASSPRGGPWDEQFF. Using reference TRBV7-6 and TRBJ2-1 for the parts outside the CDR3, the full variable domain is GAGVSQSPRYKVTKRGQDVALRCDPISGHVSLYWYRQALGQGPEFLTYFNYEAQQDKSGLPNDRFSAERPEGSISTLTIQRTEQRDSAMYRCASSPRGGPWDEQFFGPGTRLTVL.

This clonotype showed up just a few times. The DNA for the CDR3 is TGCGCCAGCAGCCACCGACTAGCGGGGGGGACGAGCTCCTACAATGAGCAGTTCTTC. Protein product: CASSHRLAGGTSSYNEQFF. The chain couples TRBV4-1 to TRBJ2-1; 14 bases match TRBD2. Germline V gene lookup returns CDR1 MGHRA and CDR2 YSYEKL. Trimming took 3 bases from V and 0 from J; bases not matched to a gene: 7. CDR3 length equals 19 residues.

This clonotype has just a few counts. The V gene is TRBV6-2 or TRBV6-3, the J gene TRBJ2-7, with 8 nucleotides matching TRBD2. The ends lost 3 bases at V and 3 bases at J; junction bases unmatched: 7. This CDR3 spans 15 amino acids. CDR1 is MNHEY, CDR2 SVGEGT, per germline. CDR3 sequence (DNA): TGTGCCAGCAGTTATAACGGCGGGGGGCTCTACGAGCAGTACGTC. Protein sequence: CASSYNGGGLYEQYV.

The chain employs TRBV7-9 and TRBJ2-7; 7 bases fit TRBD1. Trimming took 2 bases from V and 5 from J; bases not matched to a gene: 6. The germline V gene has CDR1 SEHNR and CDR2 FQNEAQ (reference sequence). This CDR3 is 14 amino acids long. Here the CDR3 DNA reads TGTGCCAGCAGCTTAACGACAGGGTACCACGAGCAGTACTTC. Its translation: CASSLTTGYHEQYF.

V is TRBV24-1 and J is TRBJ2-1; tentative D call: TRBD2 (5 bases). CDR3 length: 13 residues. CDR1 and CDR2 (germline): KGHDR, SFDVKD. V was pared by 1 base and J by 9 bases, with 9 bases between. CDR3 nucleotide sequence: TGTGCCACCAGTGATTTCGACGGGGTTGAGCAGTTCTTC. Its translation: CATSDFDGVEQFF.

The chain recombines TRBV2 with TRBJ2-7, with D possibly being TRBD2 (5 bases). The CDR3 totals 14 residues. Trimming cost V 4 bases and J 3 bases, with 13 bases left between them. Germline loops: CDR1 SNHLY, CDR2 FYNNEI. CDR3: CASSVYGERYEQYF. The CDR3 region has the DNA TGTGCCAGCAGTGTTTACGGGGAGCGCTACGAGCAGTACTTC.

This clonotype was detected ten times or more. The V call is TRBV7-6, the J call TRBJ2-1; weak D call: TRBD2 (5 bases). Trimming took off 2 bases at V and 5 bases at J, with 7 bases between the two ends. The CDR3 loop spans 13 amino acids. CDR1 is SGHVS and CDR2 is FNYEAQ in the germline V gene. The CDR3, as DNA: TGTGCCAGCAGCTTATGGGGAGACAATGAGCAGTTCTTC. Translating it yields CASSLWGDNEQFF.

The chain has TRBV4-3 and TRBJ1-1; no reliable D call. This CDR3 has 15 residues. Germline V lookup: CDR1 LGHNA, CDR2 YSLEER. The ends were cut back, 2 bases at V and 1 base at J, with 11 bases in the middle. The CDR3 nucleotides are TGCGCCAGCAGCCAAATTCGGGCTCCGAACACTGAAGCTTTCTTT. Its translation: CASSQIRAPNTEAFF.

This clonotype was detected ten times or more. The gene calls are TRBV5-1 and TRBJ1-2, with TRBD1 as a possible D gene (6 bases). Trimming removed 0 bases at V and 8 bases at J, with 17 bases between. The CDR3 runs 15 residues. Germline V gives CDR1 SGHRS, CDR2 YFSETQ. CDR3 region: CASSLEASGAGGYTF. CDR3 nucleotide sequence: TGCGCCAGCAGCTTGGAAGCGTCAGGGGCAGGAGGCTACACCTTC.

This clonotype came up a few times. V and J are TRBV12-3 or TRBV12-4 and TRBJ2-7; D is undetermined. Trimming took 0 bases from V and 5 from J, leaving 11 bases between them. The CDR3 loop spans 14 amino acids. CDR3: CASSLAALLNEQYF. The CDR3 DNA sequence: TGTGCCAGCAGTTTAGCAGCCCTACTTAACGAGCAGTACTTC.

This clonotype was counted only a few times. The CDR3 nucleotides are TGTGCCAGCAGTGAAGAGACGGTCAGCACAGATACGCAGTATTTT. It codes for CASSEETVSTDTQYF. The genes are TRBV6-1 and TRBJ2-3; the D is unclear. V was cut by 1 base and J by 0 bases, with 8 bases left in between. This CDR3 is built from 15 residues. Germline-derived CDR1 and CDR2 are MNHNS and SASEGT.

The chain has TRBV7-8 and TRBJ1-6, with D hard to call. Trimming pared 3 bases from V and 8 bases from J, leaving 14 bases between. There are 15 residues in the CDR3. Germline-derived CDR1 and CDR2 are SGHVS and FQNEAQ. CDR3 sequence reads: CASSLRVATDSPLHF. CDR3 in DNA: TGTGCCAGCAGCTTGCGAGTGGCTACGGATTCACCCCTCCACTTT.

The rearrangement uses TRBV5-1 and TRBJ1-4; no reliable D call. Deletions cut 1 base from V and 8 bases from J, with 15 bases between. The CDR3 length is 15 residues. Germline CDR1 and CDR2: SGHRS and YFSETQ. The DNA for the CDR3 is TGCGCCAGCAGCTTGTCCAGAGGGTTCCGGGAAAAACTGTTTTTT. This translates into CASSLSRGFREKLFF. Using reference TRBV5-1 and TRBJ1-4 for the parts outside the CDR3, the full variable domain is KAGVTQTPRYLIKTRGQQVTLSCSPISGHRSVSWYQQTPGQGLQFLFEYFSETQRNKGNFPGRFSGRQFSNSRSEMNVSTLELGDSALYLCASSLSRGFREKLFFGSGTQLSVL.